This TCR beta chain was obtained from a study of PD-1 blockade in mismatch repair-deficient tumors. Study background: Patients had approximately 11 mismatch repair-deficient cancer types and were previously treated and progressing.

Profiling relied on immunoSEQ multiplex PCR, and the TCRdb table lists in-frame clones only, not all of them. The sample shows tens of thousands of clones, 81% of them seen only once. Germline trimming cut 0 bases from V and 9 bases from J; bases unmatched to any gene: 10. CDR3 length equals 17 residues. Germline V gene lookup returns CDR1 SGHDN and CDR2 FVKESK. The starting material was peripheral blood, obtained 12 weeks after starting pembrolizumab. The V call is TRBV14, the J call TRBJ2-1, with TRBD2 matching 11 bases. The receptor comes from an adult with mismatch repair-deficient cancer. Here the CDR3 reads CASSQESLAGGRGEQFF. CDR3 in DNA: TGTGCCAGCAGCCAAGAAAGCCTAGCGGGAGGAAGGGGTGAGCAGTTCTTC.